This T cell receptor (beta chain) was retrieved from a study of blood T cell repertoires in COVID-19. Study-wide background: Samples representing acute and convalescent COVID-19 were sourced from the United States, Italy and Spain. PBMCs, B-cell-depleted T cells, or T cells provided the cDNA or gDNA that made up the material.

This table comes from immunoSEQ multiplex PCR, and its TCRdb copy is limited to in-frame clones, with some not included. This table holds hundreds of thousands of clones, 85% found once. This clone was seen more than once but under ten times. The CDR3 extends over 15 amino acids. V dropped 4 bases and J dropped 1 base, with 11 bases sitting between them. Germline V CDR1 and CDR2: MNHEY, SVGEGT. Sequences were obtained from peripheral blood. The V gene is TRBV6-2 or TRBV6-3, the J gene TRBJ1-5; TRBD1 is a possible D gene (5 bases). This receptor was obtained from a human donor in a cohort sampled during active COVID-19. In DNA, the CDR3 is TGTGCCAGCAGTTCAGGGTTAGGGAGCAATCAGCCCCAGCATTTT. Encoded protein: CASSSGLGSNQPQHF.